This TCR beta chain was recovered during a study of beta chain features in type 1 diabetes. The study's findings and limits: All four CD4+ subsets from Type 1 diabetes patients carried moderately but significantly shorter TCRB CDR3s.

This CDR3 region has 17 residues. V was pared by 5 bases and J by 8 bases, with 13 bases of the junction left unmatched. Germline-derived CDR1 and CDR2 are SGHTA and FQGNSA. Expressed TCRB transcripts were sequenced after all isolated RNA was converted to cDNA. Clones were sequenced by immunoSEQ multiplex PCR, and TCRdb holds only the in-frame ones, with some missing. The table shows about 660,000 clones, with more than 13% occurring only once. This clone was counted only a few times. Its antigen is currently unknown. The sequence was collected from a man younger than 35 with type 1 diabetes. This chain links TRBV7-2 with TRBJ1-6; 9 positions match TRBD1. Sample: naive CD4+ T cells from blood. The CDR3 sequence is CASSQRTGAGNDSPLHF. The CDR3, as DNA: TGTGCCAGCAGCCAAAGGACAGGGGCTGGGAACGATTCACCCCTCCACTTT. Supplemented by reference TRBV7-2 and TRBJ1-6, the full variable domain reads GAGVSQSPSNKVTEKGKDVELRCDPISGHTALYWYRQSLGQGLEFLIYFQGNSAPDKSGLPSDRFSAERTGGSVSTLTIQRTQQEDSAVYLCASSQRTGAGNDSPLHFGNGTRLTVT.